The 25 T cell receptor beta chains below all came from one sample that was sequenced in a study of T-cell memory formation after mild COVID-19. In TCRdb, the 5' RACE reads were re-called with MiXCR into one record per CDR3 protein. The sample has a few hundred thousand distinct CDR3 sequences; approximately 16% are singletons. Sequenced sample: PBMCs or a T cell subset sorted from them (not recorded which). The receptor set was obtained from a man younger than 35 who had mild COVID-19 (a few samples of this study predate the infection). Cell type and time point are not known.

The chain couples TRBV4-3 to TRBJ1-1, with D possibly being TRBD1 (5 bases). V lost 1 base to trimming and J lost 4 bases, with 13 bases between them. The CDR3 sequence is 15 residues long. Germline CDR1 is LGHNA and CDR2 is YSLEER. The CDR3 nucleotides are TGCGCCAGCAGCCAAGGTCTCAGGGAGGCCACTGAAGCTTTCTTT. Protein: CASSQGLREATEAFF.

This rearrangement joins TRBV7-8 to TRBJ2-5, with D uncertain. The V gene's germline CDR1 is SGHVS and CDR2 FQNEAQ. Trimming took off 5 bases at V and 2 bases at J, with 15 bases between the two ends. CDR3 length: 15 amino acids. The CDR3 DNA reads TGTGCCAGCAGCCGCTTAGTCCCGGCACAAGAGACCCAGTACTTC. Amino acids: CASSRLVPAQETQYF.

The CDR3 DNA sequence: TGTGCCACCAGTGCAGAATTCGGCGATGAGCAGTTCTTC. The encoded protein is CATSAEFGDEQFF. The J gene is TRBJ2-1, the V gene TRBV24-1; D ambiguous. This CDR3 contains 13 residues. Germline loops: CDR1 KGHDR, CDR2 SFDVKD. V dropped 5 bases and J dropped 8 bases, with 12 bases sitting between them.

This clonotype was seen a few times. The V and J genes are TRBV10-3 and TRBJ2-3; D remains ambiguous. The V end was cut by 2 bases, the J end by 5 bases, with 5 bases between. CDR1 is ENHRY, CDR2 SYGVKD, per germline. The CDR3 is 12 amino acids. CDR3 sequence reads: CAISEIGDTQYF. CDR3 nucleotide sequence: TGTGCCATCAGTGAGATAGGAGATACGCAGTATTTT.

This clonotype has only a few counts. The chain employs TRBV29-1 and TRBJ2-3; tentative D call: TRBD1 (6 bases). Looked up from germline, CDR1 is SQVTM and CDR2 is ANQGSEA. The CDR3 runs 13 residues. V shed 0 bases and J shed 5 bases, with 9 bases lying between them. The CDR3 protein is CSVEDRGKDTQYF. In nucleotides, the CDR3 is TGCAGCGTTGAAGACAGGGGTAAAGATACGCAGTATTTT.

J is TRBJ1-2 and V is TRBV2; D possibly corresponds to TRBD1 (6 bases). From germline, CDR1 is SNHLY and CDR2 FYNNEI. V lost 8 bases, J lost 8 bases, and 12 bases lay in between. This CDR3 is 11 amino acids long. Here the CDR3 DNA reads TGTGCCAGCGCTCGGCAGGGGGGCTACACCTTC. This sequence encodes CASARQGGYTF.

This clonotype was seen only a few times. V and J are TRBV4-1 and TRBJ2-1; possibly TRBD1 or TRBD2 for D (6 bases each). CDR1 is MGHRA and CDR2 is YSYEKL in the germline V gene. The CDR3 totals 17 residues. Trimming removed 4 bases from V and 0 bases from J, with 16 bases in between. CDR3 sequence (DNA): TGCGCCAGCAGCCGCTCCCGGGGGCAGAGCTCCTACAATGAGCAGTTCTTC. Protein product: CASSRSRGQSSYNEQFF.

The DNA of the CDR3 is TGCAGTGCTAGAGGGGGGACAGGGGAGACTGAAGCTTTCTTT. Protein: CSARGGTGETEAFF. V gene TRBV20-1 combines with J gene TRBJ1-1; 10 nucleotides match TRBD1. Trimming cost V 1 base and J 5 bases; bases outside gene matches: 4. The CDR3 is made up of 14 amino acids. Germline assignment: CDR1 DFQATT and CDR2 SNEGSKA (reference sequence).

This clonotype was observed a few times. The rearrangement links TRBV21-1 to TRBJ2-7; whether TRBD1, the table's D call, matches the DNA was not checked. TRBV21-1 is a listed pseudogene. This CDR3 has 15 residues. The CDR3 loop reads CASSKSRTGSYEQYV. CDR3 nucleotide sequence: TGTGCCAGCAGCAAATCCCGGACGGGGAGCTACGAGCAGTACGTC.

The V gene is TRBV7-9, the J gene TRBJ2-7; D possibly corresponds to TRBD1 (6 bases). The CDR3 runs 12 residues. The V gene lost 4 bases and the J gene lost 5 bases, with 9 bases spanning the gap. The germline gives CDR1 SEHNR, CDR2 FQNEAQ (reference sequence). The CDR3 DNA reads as TGTGCCAGCAGCTCTGCAGGGGACGAGCAGTACGTC. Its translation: CASSSAGDEQYV.

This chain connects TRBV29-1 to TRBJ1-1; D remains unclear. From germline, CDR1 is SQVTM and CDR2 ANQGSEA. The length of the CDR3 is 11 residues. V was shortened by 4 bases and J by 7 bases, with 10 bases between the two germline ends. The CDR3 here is CSVGSGGEAFF. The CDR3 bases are TGCAGCGTTGGCAGTGGTGGTGAAGCTTTCTTT.

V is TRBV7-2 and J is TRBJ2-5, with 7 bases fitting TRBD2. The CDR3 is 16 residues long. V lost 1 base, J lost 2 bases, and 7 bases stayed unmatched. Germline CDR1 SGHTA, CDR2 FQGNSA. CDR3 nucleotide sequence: TGTGCCAGCAGCTTAGGTTGGGGACTACCTCAAGAGACCCAGTACTTC. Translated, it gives CASSLGWGLPQETQYF.

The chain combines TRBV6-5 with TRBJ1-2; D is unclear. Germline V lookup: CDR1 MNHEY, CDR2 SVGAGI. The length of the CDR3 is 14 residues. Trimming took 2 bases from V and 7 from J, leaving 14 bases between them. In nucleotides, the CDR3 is TGTGCCAGCAGTTACCTGCAACCGTTTCGTGGCTACACCTTC. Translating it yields CASSYLQPFRGYTF.

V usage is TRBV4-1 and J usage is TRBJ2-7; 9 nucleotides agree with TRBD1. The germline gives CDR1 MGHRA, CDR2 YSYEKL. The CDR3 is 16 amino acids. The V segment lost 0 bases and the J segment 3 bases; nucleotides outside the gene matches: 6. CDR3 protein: CASSQDKDRGYYEQYF. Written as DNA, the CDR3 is TGCGCCAGCAGCCAAGATAAGGACAGGGGCTACTACGAGCAGTACTTC.

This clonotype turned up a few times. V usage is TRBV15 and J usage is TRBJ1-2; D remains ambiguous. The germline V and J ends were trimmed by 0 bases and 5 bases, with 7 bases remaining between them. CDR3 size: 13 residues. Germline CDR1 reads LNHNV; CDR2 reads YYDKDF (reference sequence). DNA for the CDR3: TGTGCCACCAGCAGAGATGGGGAGTATGGCTACACCTTC. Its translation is CATSRDGEYGYTF.

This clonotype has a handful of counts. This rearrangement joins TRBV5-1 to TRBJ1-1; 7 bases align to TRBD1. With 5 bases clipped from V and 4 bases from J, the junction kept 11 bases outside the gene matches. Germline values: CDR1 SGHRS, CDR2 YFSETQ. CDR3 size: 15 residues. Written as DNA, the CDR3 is TGCGCCAGCAGAGACGACAGGGATTGGGGCACTGAAGCTTTCTTT. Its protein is CASRDDRDWGTEAFF.

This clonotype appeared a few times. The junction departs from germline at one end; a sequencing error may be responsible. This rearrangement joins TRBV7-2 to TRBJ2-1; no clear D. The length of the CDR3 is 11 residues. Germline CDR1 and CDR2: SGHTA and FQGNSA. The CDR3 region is CASSSYNEHFF. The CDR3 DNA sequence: TGTGCCAGCAGCTCATACAATGAGCACTTCTTC.

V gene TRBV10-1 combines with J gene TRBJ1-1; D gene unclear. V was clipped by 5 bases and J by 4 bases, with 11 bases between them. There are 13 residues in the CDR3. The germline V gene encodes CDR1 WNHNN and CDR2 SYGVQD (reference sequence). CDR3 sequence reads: CASSPYRGTEAFF. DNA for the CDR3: TGCGCCAGCAGTCCCTACCGGGGCACTGAAGCTTTCTTT.

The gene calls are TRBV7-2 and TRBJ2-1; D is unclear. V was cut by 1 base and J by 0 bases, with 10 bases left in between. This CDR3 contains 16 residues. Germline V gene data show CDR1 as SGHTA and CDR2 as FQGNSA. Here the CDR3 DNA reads TGTGCCAGCAGCTTAGTGTGGTGGGGCTCCTACAATGAGCAGTTCTTC. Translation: CASSLVWWGSYNEQFF.

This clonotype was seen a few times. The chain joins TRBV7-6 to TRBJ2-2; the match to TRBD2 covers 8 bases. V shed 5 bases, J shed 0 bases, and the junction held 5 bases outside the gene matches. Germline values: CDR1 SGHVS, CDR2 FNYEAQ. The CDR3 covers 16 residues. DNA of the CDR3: TGTGCCAGCAGCCCGAAGCGGGGGCCGAACACCGGGGAGCTGTTTTTT. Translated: CASSPKRGPNTGELFF.

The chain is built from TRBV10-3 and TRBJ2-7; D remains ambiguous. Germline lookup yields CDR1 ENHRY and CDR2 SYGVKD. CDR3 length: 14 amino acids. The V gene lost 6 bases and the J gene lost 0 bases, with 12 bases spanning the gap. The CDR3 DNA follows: TGTGCCATCAGGGACGACAAAAGCTCCTACGAGCAGTACGTC. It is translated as CAIRDDKSSYEQYV.

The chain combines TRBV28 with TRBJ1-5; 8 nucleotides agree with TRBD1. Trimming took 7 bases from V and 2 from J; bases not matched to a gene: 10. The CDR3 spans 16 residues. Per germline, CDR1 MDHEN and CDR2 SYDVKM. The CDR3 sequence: CASTPPGQARNQPQHF. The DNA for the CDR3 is TGTGCCAGCACCCCCCCGGGACAGGCTCGCAATCAGCCCCAGCATTTT.

This chain's CDR3 is CASSRRGGVTDTQYF. CDR3 coding DNA: TGTGCCAGCAGCCGCCGGGGCGGGGTCACAGATACGCAGTATTTT. The J gene is TRBJ2-3, the V gene TRBV6-5, with D possibly TRBD2 on 6 matching bases. V lost 6 bases, J lost 2 bases, and 15 bases lay in between. Germline CDR1 and CDR2: MNHEY and SVGAGI. The CDR3 totals 15 residues.

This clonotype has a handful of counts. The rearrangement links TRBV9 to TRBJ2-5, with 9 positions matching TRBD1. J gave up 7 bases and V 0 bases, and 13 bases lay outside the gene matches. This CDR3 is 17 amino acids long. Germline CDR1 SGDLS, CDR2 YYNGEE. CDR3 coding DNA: TGTGCCAGCAGCGTAGACAACGGGGGGACAGGGAGCGGGACCCAGTACTTC. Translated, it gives CASSVDNGGTGSGTQYF.

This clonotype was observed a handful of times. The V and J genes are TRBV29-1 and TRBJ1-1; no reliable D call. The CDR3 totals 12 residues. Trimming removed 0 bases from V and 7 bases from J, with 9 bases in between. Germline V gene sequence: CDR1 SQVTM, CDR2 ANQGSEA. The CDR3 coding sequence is TGCAGCGTTGAAGAACGATGGGATGAAGCTTTCTTT. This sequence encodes CSVEERWDEAFF.